This TCR beta chain stems from a study of control samples from healthy donors and cancer patients. The CDR3 totals 16 residues. Germline CDR1 is SGHAT and CDR2 is FQNNGV. Trimming stripped 5 bases from V and 0 bases from J, with 13 bases between. Here immunoSEQ multiplex PCR was the method, and the copy in TCRdb shows in-frame clones only, minus some. The sample lists 90,000 to 110,000 clones, around 89% occurring once. Sequenced: blood. V usage is TRBV11-2 and J usage is TRBJ1-4; the D gene is possibly TRBD1 (6 bases). This TCR was sampled from a woman aged 45 to 65 in good health. The CDR3 DNA reads TGTGCCAGCAGCCGGGTCTCAGGGGCAACTAATGAAAAACTGTTTTTT. This gives the protein CASSRVSGATNEKLFF.